This T cell receptor beta chain was recorded in a study of spatial heterogeneity in lung cancer. Study context: Consistent detection of more beta-chain than alpha-chain sequences was observed.

Study-level points and caveats: Counts that tracked tumor mutation counts were those of expanded intratumoral alpha and beta TCRs.

Germline loops: CDR1 SEHNR, CDR2 FQNEAQ (reference sequence). Trimming shortened V by 5 bases and J by 8 bases, and 15 bases separated the two germline ends. The CDR3 totals 14 residues. Turning to this clonotype: Its antigen is unknown. This beta chain represents an off-target read in a library built for alpha chains; its size is of limited meaning.

TCRdb re-analysed the 5' RACE reads in MiXCR, keeping a single row per CDR3 protein. The table has about 9,200 distinct CDR3 sequences, 45% to 65% seen once. The time point denotes: sample taken at primary tumor resection. There were some 76 donors, all of them untreated patients with early-stage non-small cell lung cancer. Unsorted whole RNA of tumor, nontumor lung or frozen PBMC was sequenced. This TCR came from a female donor with early-stage non-small cell lung cancer. This specimen was lung tumor tissue, taken at surgery. The genes are TRBV7-9 and TRBJ1-4, with D maybe TRBD1 (6 bases). This CDR3 is CASSPGGRREKLFF. In nucleotides, the CDR3 is TGTGCCAGCAGCCCCGGGGGGCGTCGCGAAAAACTGTTTTTT.